This note documents a single T cell receptor (beta chain) sequence. Its antigen remains unidentified. There are 13 residues in the CDR3. V dropped 3 bases and J dropped 2 bases, with 7 bases sitting between them. This sample stems from a study of T cell responses to AZD1222 COVID-19 vaccine. The wider study: It was second doses at about 4 or about 12 weeks that were pooled.

The study, taken as a whole, reports: Reports say nearly half of spike-specific TCRs go after unmutated variant regions. Donors skewed white British and female; clonal diversity was possibly underestimated. No day 14 peak samples; only post-peak repertoires were characterized.

Sequencing used immunoSEQ multiplex PCR; TCRdb keeps in-frame clones, though not all of them. Among some 140,000 clones listed, 85% to 95% were seen once. This chain links TRBV12-3 or TRBV12-4 with TRBJ1-2, with D tentatively TRBD1 (6 bases). This sequence was found in an adult in good health. The input for sequencing was peripheral blood, taken on day 0 of AZD1222 vaccination. Written as DNA, the CDR3 is TGTGCCAGCAGTTTCCAGGGGAACTATGGCTACACCTTC. Amino acid sequence: CASSFQGNYGYTF.